This T cell receptor (beta chain) was retrieved from a study of long-term antiretroviral therapy in people with HIV. Version v3.0 of the immunoSEQ assay was performed at survey level. Method: immunoSEQ multiplex PCR; TCRdb's copy keeps in-frame clones and lacks some. Of some 27,000 clones detected, 70% to 90% appear once; the ten largest clones hold 7.5% to 9.5%. This clone has a handful of counts. The source is a middle-aged man with HIV. The material sequenced was unsorted PBMCs, taken 3 years after starting antiretroviral therapy.

CDR3 nucleotide sequence: TGTGCCAGCAGTGACCCGGGACTAGCGGGATCCGAGCAGTACTTC. It is translated as CASSDPGLAGSEQYF. The chain recombines TRBV6-1 with TRBJ2-7, with TRBD2 identical over 13 bases. V lost 3 bases, J lost 6 bases, and 5 bases stayed unmatched. Germline CDR1 is MNHNS and CDR2 is SASEGT. This CDR3 comprises 15 residues.